This paragraph reports one T cell receptor beta chain. Its antigen is not known. The sample comes from a study of T cells in Graves' hyperthyroidism and ophthalmopathy. The CDR3 loop spans 13 amino acids. The V gene's germline CDR1 is ENHRY and CDR2 SYGVKD. Trimming pared 6 bases from V and 1 base from J, leaving 9 bases between. TCR beta CDR3 sequences were amplified from RNA transcripts. The HTBI primer set was used in a first-round RT-PCR of the TCR CDR3. From the multiplex PCR reads, TCRdb called clonotypes with MiXCR, one entry per CDR3 protein. The sample shows approximately 700,000 distinct CDR3 sequences, less than 45% of them seen only once. The study, taken as a whole, reports: From stable hyperthyroidism, ophthalmopathy was separated by a 13 V-J model. Ophthalmopathy onset followed model prediction by a median about 6.9 months.

The V and J genes are TRBV10-3 and TRBJ2-5; maybe TRBD2 (5 bases). The receptor was derived from an adult man with Graves' disease, either hyperthyroidism or ophthalmopathy (not recorded which). The specimen sequenced was peripheral blood or thyroid tissue (not recorded which). CDR3 DNA: TGTGCCATCAGGAGGACTCTCCAAGAGACCCAGTACTTC. Translated: CAIRRTLQETQYF.